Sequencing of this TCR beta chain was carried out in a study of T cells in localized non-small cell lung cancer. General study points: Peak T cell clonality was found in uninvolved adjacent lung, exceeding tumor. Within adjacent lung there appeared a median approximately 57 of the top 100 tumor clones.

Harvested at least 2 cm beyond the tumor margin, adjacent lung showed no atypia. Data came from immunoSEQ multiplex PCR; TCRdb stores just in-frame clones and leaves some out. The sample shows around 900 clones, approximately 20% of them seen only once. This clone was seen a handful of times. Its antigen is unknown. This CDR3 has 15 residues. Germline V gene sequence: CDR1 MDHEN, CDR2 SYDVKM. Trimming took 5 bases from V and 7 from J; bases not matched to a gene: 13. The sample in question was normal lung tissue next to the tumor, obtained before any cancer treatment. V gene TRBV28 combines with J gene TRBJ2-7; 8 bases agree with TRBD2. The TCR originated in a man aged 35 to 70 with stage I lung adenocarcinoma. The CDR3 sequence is CASSPPGLAGWEQYF. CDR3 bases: TGTGCCAGCAGTCCCCCCGGATTAGCGGGATGGGAGCAGTACTTC. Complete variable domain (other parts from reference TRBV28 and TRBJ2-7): DVKVTQSSRYLVKRTGEKVFLECVQDMDHENMFWYRQDPGLGLRLIYFSYDVKMKEKGDIPEGYSVSREKKERFSLILESASTNQTSMYLCASSPPGLAGWEQYFGPGTRLTVT.